This T cell receptor (beta chain) was profiled in a study of response to subunit inactivated influenza vaccine. Study-wide results and limits: Each seasonal influenza vaccination recruits few new T cells, the authors suggested.

In this sample, this clonotype turned up many times. Its antigen is unknown. MiXCR, run by TCRdb on the RT-PCR reads, gives a single entry per CDR3 protein. There are about half a million distinct CDR3 sequences in the sample; around 8% occur only once, and 10% to 15% lies in the top ten. The V segment lost 3 bases and the J segment 8 bases; nucleotides outside the gene matches: 8. CDR1 is DFQATT and CDR2 is SNEGSKA in the germline V gene (reference sequence). This CDR3 has 15 amino acids. This receptor was taken from a man aged 45-69 years who received an inactivated influenza vaccine. The chain links TRBV20-1 to TRBJ2-1; 12 nucleotides line up with TRBD2. Here the sequenced sample was PBMCs from blood, taken roughly 24 months after vaccination. The CDR3 region has the DNA TGCAGTGCTAGTGGGCTGGGACTAGCGGGCTATGAGCAGTTCTTC. Encoded protein: CSASGLGLAGYEQFF.